This T cell receptor beta chain originates from a study of blood T cell repertoires in COVID-19. Study as a whole: COVID-19 samples from acute and convalescent phases originated in the United States, Italy and Spain. Sample material is recorded as cDNA or gDNA derived from T cells, B-cell-depleted T cells, or PBMCs.

Study processing details: Reference gene primer amplification gave nucleated cell count estimates. Clones were sequenced by immunoSEQ multiplex PCR, and TCRdb holds only the in-frame ones, with some missing. That table gives V, J and clone size, and the DNA gave D and trimming. The sample contains about 180,000 clones, 70% to 90% of which appear only once. This TCR derives from a woman aged 80 or older with acute or convalescent COVID-19. Sample: peripheral blood.

The CDR3 coding sequence is TGTGCCAGTGGACAGTACGGCTACACCTTC. It yields the protein CASGQYGYTF. The chain carries TRBV10-3 and TRBJ1-2; D perhaps matches TRBD1 (6 bases). Germline assignment: CDR1 ENHRY and CDR2 SYGVKD. The CDR3 extends over 10 amino acids. V was shortened by 10 bases and J by 8 bases, with 11 bases between the two germline ends.